This T cell receptor (beta chain) stems from a study of T cell repertoires in cytomegalovirus infection. Study-wide background: TCR beta signatures that were public indicated CMV infection and matching HLA type. Study-wide results and caveats: The response measured ex vivo was dominated by TCR beta clonotypes (HLA-C-restricted and CMV-specific).

To note about this clonotype: Its antigen remains unknown.

The CDR3 length is 17 residues. Trimming at V came to 4 bases and at J to 0 bases, leaving 9 bases not matched to a gene. MiXCR, applied by TCRdb to the reads, yields one record per CDR3 protein. Of 85,000 to 130,000 distinct CDR3 sequences in the sample, about a quarter are singletons; the top ten hold roughly 43%. The receptor's source is a human donor in good health (CMV status not recorded). Some clones in this sample may be carry-over from other donors' samples. Sequencing input: CD8+ T cells from PBMCs. The genes are TRBV12-3 or TRBV12-4 and TRBJ2-7; 10 nucleotides match TRBD2. The CDR3, as DNA: TGTGCCAGCAGTTCCACCTCGACTAGCGGGCGCTCCTACGAGCAGTACTTC. It translates to CASSSTSTSGRSYEQYF.